These T cell receptor beta chains were read from a single sample in a study of blood T cells in healthy people across ages. TCRdb reprocessed the 5' RACE reads via MiXCR and lists one record per CDR3 protein. The sample records about 570,000 distinct CDR3 sequences, about 26% being singletons. Sample: blood. These receptors originate from a woman in her seventies in good health. Both conserved end residues are part of each CDR3. D genes are given only for firm matches. Clone size is given for some rows only: seen once, a few or many times, or a class if the clone is expanded.

size | J | D | V | CDR3 | DNA
. | TRBJ1-3 | . | TRBV7-6 | CASSSTDSGNTIYF | TGTGCCAGCAGCTCCACGGACTCTGGAAACACCATATATTTT
. | TRBJ2-5 | TRBD2 | TRBV4-2 | CASSQGLLAGNQETQYF | TGTGCCAGCAGCCAAGGCCTACTAGCGGGGAACCAAGAGACCCAGTACTTC
. | TRBJ2-7 | TRBD1 | TRBV20-1 | CSVTGTGGQYEQYF | TGCAGTGTTACCGGGACAGGGGGCCAATACGAGCAGTACTTC
few | TRBJ2-5 | . | TRBV4-1 | CASSQEYRQTEETQYF | TGCGCCAGCAGCCAAGAGTACAGGCAGACCGAAGAGACCCAGTACTTC
few | TRBJ2-2 | . | TRBV7-9 | CASSLGTSNTGELFF | TGTGCCAGCAGCTTAGGGACCTCGAACACCGGGGAGCTGTTTTTT
. | TRBJ2-5 | TRBD2 | TRBV6-2/TRBV6-3 | CASSRGLPYQETQYF | TGTGCCAGCAGCCGGGGACTACCGTACCAAGAGACCCAGTACTTC
. | TRBJ1-2 | . | TRBV6-2/TRBV6-3 | CASTRHNSNYGYTF | TGTGCCAGCACTCGGCACAACTCTAACTATGGCTACACCTTC
few | TRBJ2-2 | TRBD1 | TRBV7-9 | CASSRSTGDPANTGELFF | TGTGCCAGCAGCCGCTCAACAGGGGATCCAGCGAACACCGGGGAGCTGTTTTTT
few | TRBJ2-5 | . | TRBV7-2 | CASSLAGRTQETQYF | TGTGCCAGCAGCTTAGCGGGCAGGACCCAAGAGACCCAGTACTTC
few | TRBJ2-1 | . | TRBV6-2/TRBV6-3 | CASSFPLESSSYNEQFF | TGTGCCAGCAGTTTCCCACTAGAGTCGTCCTCCTACAATGAGCAGTTCTTC
. | TRBJ2-1 | TRBD1 | TRBV3-1 | CASSPASRGQGVYNEQFF | TGTGCCAGCAGCCCGGCAAGCCGGGGACAGGGGGTCTACAATGAGCAGTTCTTC
. | TRBJ2-2 | . | TRBV12-3/TRBV12-4 | CASSWGNSGELFF | TGTGCCAGCAGTTGGGGCAACAGCGGGGAGCTGTTTTTT
. | TRBJ1-2 | . | TRBV2 | CASSASGVGGYTF | TGTGCCAGCAGTGCTTCCGGGGTGGGTGGCTACACCTTC
many | TRBJ2-1 | TRBD1 | TRBV29-1 | CSAQLTGFNEQFF | TGCAGCGCCCAGCTGACAGGGTTCAATGAGCAGTTCTTC
. | TRBJ1-1 | TRBD1 | TRBV29-1 | CSVDRDRGTEAFF | TGCAGCGTGGACCGGGACAGGGGTACTGAAGCTTTCTTT
. | TRBJ2-7 | TRBD2 | TRBV29-1 | CSVGERGHPNEQYF | TGCAGCGTTGGGGAGCGGGGGCACCCCAACGAGCAGTACTTC
. | TRBJ1-3 | . | TRBV9 | CASSVAAGNTIYF | TGTGCCAGCAGCGTAGCGGCTGGAAACACCATATATTTT
. | TRBJ1-2 | TRBD1 | TRBV2 | CASSEETGHGYTF | TGTGCCAGCAGTGAAGAGACAGGGCATGGCTACACCTTC
. | TRBJ2-5 | . | TRBV7-2 | CASSQLGTRREETQYF | TGTGCCAGCAGCCAACTCGGGACGCGACGCGAAGAGACCCAGTACTTC
. | TRBJ2-1 | . | TRBV27 | CASSREGPSYNEQFF | TGTGCCAGCAGCCGCGAGGGCCCCTCCTACAATGAGCAGTTCTTC
. | TRBJ1-4 | . | TRBV7-9 | CASSPREDRVGEKLFF | TGTGCCAGCAGCCCGAGGGAGGACAGAGTTGGGGAAAAACTGTTTTTT
few | TRBJ2-2 | . | TRBV29-1 | CSVKGQNTGELFF | TGCAGCGTTAAAGGACAGAACACCGGGGAGCTGTTTTTT
few | TRBJ1-2 | TRBD1 | TRBV29-1 | CSVARTGGEGYTF | TGCAGCGTTGCCCGGACAGGGGGCGAGGGCTACACCTTC
. | TRBJ2-7 | . | TRBV3-1 | CANRLQGLGGEQYF | TGTGCCAACAGACTCCAAGGTTTAGGGGGCGAGCAGTACTTC
few | TRBJ2-1 | . | TRBV11-2 | CASSLLPPSSYNEQFF | TGTGCCAGCAGCCTCCTACCACCAAGCTCCTACAATGAGCAGTTCTTC
. | TRBJ1-5 | . | TRBV27 | CASSLRGQMYSNQPQHF | TGTGCCAGCAGCCTTCGGGGGCAGATGTATAGCAATCAGCCCCAGCATTTT
. | TRBJ2-7 | . | TRBV16 | CASSLRPLEQYF | TGTGCCAGCAGCCTCCGCCCCTTGGAGCAGTACTTC
. | TRBJ2-7 | . | TRBV7-2 | CASSLDGGGPLDEQYF | TGTGCCAGCAGCTTAGATGGGGGGGGGCCGTTGGACGAGCAGTACTTC
. | TRBJ2-1 | TRBD2 | TRBV7-3 | CASSNRGGGGAVNEQFF | TGTGCCAGCAGCAACCGTGGTGGCGGGGGGGCCGTGAATGAGCAGTTCTTC
. | TRBJ2-1 | . | TRBV20-1 | CSAREGGRGVNEQFF | TGCAGTGCTAGAGAAGGAGGCCGTGGGGTGAATGAGCAGTTCTTC
few | TRBJ2-7 | . | TRBV27 | CASRDPGRSYEQYF | TGTGCCAGCAGAGACCCGGGGCGGTCCTACGAGCAGTACTTC
. | TRBJ1-4 | . | TRBV20-1 | CSAPFGAGNEKLFF | TGCAGTGCCCCATTTGGGGCTGGAAACGAAAAACTGTTTTTT
. | TRBJ2-3 | . | TRBV6-2/TRBV6-3 | CASSYSFGVGTDTQYF | TGTGCCAGCAGTTACTCATTTGGAGTGGGCACAGATACGCAGTATTTT
few | TRBJ1-1 | . | TRBV12-3/TRBV12-4 | CASSLRGAHNEAFF | TGTGCCAGCAGTTTACGAGGGGCCCATAATGAAGCTTTCTTT
few | TRBJ2-5 | . | TRBV11-2 | CASSSRTVREAQYF | TGTGCCAGCAGCTCACGGACTGTTCGCGAGGCCCAGTACTTC
. | TRBJ2-5 | . | TRBV5-1 | CASSIDPGETQYF | TGCGCCAGCAGCATCGACCCGGGAGAGACCCAGTACTTC
. | TRBJ2-2 | . | TRBV6-2/TRBV6-3 | CAVRDRGVAGELFF | TGTGCCGTCCGGGACCGGGGAGTGGCCGGGGAGCTGTTTTTT
. | TRBJ2-2 | TRBD2 | TRBV29-1 | CSAQLAGNTGELFF | TGCAGCGCTCAACTAGCGGGGAACACCGGGGAGCTGTTTTTT
many | TRBJ2-3 | TRBD2 | TRBV20-1 | CSARATSGGAVDTQYF | TGCAGTGCTAGGGCGACTAGCGGGGGGGCGGTAGATACGCAGTATTTT
. | TRBJ2-1 | . | TRBV9 | CASSGSGTAYNEQFF | TGTGCCAGCAGCGGATCCGGGACTGCCTACAATGAGCAGTTCTTC
. | TRBJ1-2 | . | TRBV18 | CASSPSGEANYGYTF | TGTGCCAGCTCACCGTCGGGGGAGGCAAACTATGGCTACACCTTC
. | TRBJ1-4 | . | TRBV6-6 | CASSYESDKLFF | TGTGCCAGCAGTTATGAATCCGATAAGCTGTTTTTT
. | TRBJ2-3 | . | TRBV20-1 | CSARDWGAKQYF | TGCAGTGCTAGAGATTGGGGAGCTAAGCAGTATTTT
. | TRBJ2-7 | TRBD1 | TRBV29-1 | CSVVPGTGGFDYEQYF | TGCAGCGTTGTTCCCGGGACAGGGGGTTTTGATTACGAGCAGTACTTC
. | TRBJ1-1 | . | TRBV12-5 | CASGPGQPGDTEAFF | TGTGCTAGTGGTCCCGGACAGCCTGGGGACACTGAAGCTTTCTTT
. | TRBJ1-1 | . | TRBV9 | CASKQNLNTEAFF | TGTGCCAGCAAACAGAACTTGAACACTGAAGCTTTCTTT
. | TRBJ2-5 | TRBD1 | TRBV3-1 | CASSQVRTGVKETQYF | TGTGCCAGCAGCCAAGTAAGGACAGGGGTGAAAGAGACCCAGTACTTC
. | TRBJ2-5 | . | TRBV15 | CATSRGGAVQETQYF | TGTGCCACCAGCAGAGGCGGGGCAGTCCAAGAGACCCAGTACTTC
. | TRBJ2-1 | TRBD2 | TRBV7-9 | CASSGRLAGGRHNEQFF | TGTGCCAGCAGCGGACGACTAGCGGGGGGCCGACACAATGAGCAGTTCTTC
. | TRBJ1-5 | . | TRBV7-8 | CASSLLTGSNQPQHF | TGTGCCAGCAGCTTACTGACTGGGAGCAATCAGCCCCAGCATTTT
many | TRBJ2-1 | TRBD2 | TRBV29-1 | CSVRPGGSYNEQFF | TGCAGCGTTCGGCCGGGGGGCTCCTACAATGAGCAGTTCTTC
. | TRBJ1-4 | . | TRBV7-2 | CASSLGGGDGEKLYF | TGTGCCAGCAGCTTAGGGGGAGGGGACGGCGAAAAACTGTATTTT
. | TRBJ2-5 | . | TRBV5-1 | CASMKRGETQYF | TGCGCCAGCATGAAGAGGGGAGAGACCCAGTACTTC
few | TRBJ2-1 | TRBD2 | TRBV7-2 | CASSLLGGGANNEQFF | TGTGCCAGCAGCTTATTAGGCGGGGGGGCGAACAATGAGCAGTTCTTC
. | TRBJ1-5 | . | TRBV24-1 | CATSRGSNQPQHF | TGTGCCACCAGCCGAGGTAGCAATCAGCCCCAGCATTTT
few | TRBJ2-1 | TRBD2 | TRBV9 | CASSVGLAGDGEQFF | TGTGCCAGCAGCGTAGGGCTAGCGGGGGATGGTGAGCAGTTCTTC